This TCR beta chain was sequenced in a study of cytomegalovirus exposure and HLA in healthy donors. CDR3 length equals 14 residues. CDR1 is WSHSY, CDR2 SAAADI, per germline. V was shortened by 6 bases and J by 0 bases, with 11 bases between the two germline ends. The PCR used 60 Vbeta and 13 Jbeta primers. Data came from immunoSEQ multiplex PCR; TCRdb stores just in-frame clones and leaves some out. The repertoire holds about 240,000 clones, with 82% as singletons. The chain couples TRBV10-2 to TRBJ1-1; D possibly corresponds to TRBD1 (5 bases). The source material was PBMCs. The TCR originated in a middle-aged woman in good health and CMV-seropositive. The DNA of the CDR3 is TGCGCCAGCAGCGACAGAGCGCTGAACACTGAAGCTTTCTTT. Its protein is CASSDRALNTEAFF.